This TCR beta chain was retrieved from a study of T cells in Graves' hyperthyroidism and ophthalmopathy. It was RNA transcripts that yielded the amplified TCR beta CDR3 regions. The study used the HTBI primer set for a first-round RT-PCR of the TCR CDR3. TCRdb fed the multiplex PCR reads into MiXCR, producing one record per CDR3 protein. In the table there are around 290,000 distinct CDR3 sequences, roughly 13% of which are singletons. In patients aged 18 to 65, hyperthyroidism was newly diagnosed, with duration under 2 months. Using over 8.5 ml of fresh peripheral blood, PBMCs were prepared. This CDR3 contains 15 residues. The V and J ends lost 0 bases and 10 bases respectively, with 13 bases between them. Germline V gene data show CDR1 as MNHEY and CDR2 as SMNVEV (reference sequence).

The TCR was taken from a middle-aged woman with Graves' hyperthyroidism. Sequencing was carried out using blood. The rearrangement links TRBV27 to TRBJ1-6; a weak D match, TRBD1 (5 bases). The CDR3 sequence: CASSLSGGRRSPLHF. The DNA of the CDR3 is TGTGCCAGCAGTTTATCCGGGGGTAGGAGATCACCCCTCCACTTT.